This T cell receptor beta chain is from a study of T cell responses to AZD1222 COVID-19 vaccine. The study's findings and limits: There were mostly white British donors and more females than males, and clonal diversity was possibly underestimated. Baseline testing showed seropositivity in only 6 or 7 AZD1222 recipients. A reported finding is that nearly half of spike-specific TCRs target unmutated variant regions.

Measured with immunoSEQ multiplex PCR; TCRdb has only the in-frame clones, and not every one. The data contain 150,000 to 160,000 clones, about 87% of them singletons. In the case of this clone: The antigen is not known.

The sequencing here drew on peripheral blood, taken 28 days after the second AZD1222 dose. The TCR originated in an adult who received the AZD1222 COVID-19 vaccine.

CDR3 sequence reads: CASRRRRGGRGNTIYF. In DNA, the CDR3 is TGTGCCAGCAGGCGAAGGAGAGGAGGGCGTGGAAACACCATATATTTT. The rearrangement uses TRBV9 and TRBJ1-3; D gene ambiguous. The ends were cut back, 5 bases at V and 3 bases at J, with 18 bases in the middle. In germline, CDR1 is SGDLS, CDR2 YYNGEE. The CDR3 spans 16 residues.